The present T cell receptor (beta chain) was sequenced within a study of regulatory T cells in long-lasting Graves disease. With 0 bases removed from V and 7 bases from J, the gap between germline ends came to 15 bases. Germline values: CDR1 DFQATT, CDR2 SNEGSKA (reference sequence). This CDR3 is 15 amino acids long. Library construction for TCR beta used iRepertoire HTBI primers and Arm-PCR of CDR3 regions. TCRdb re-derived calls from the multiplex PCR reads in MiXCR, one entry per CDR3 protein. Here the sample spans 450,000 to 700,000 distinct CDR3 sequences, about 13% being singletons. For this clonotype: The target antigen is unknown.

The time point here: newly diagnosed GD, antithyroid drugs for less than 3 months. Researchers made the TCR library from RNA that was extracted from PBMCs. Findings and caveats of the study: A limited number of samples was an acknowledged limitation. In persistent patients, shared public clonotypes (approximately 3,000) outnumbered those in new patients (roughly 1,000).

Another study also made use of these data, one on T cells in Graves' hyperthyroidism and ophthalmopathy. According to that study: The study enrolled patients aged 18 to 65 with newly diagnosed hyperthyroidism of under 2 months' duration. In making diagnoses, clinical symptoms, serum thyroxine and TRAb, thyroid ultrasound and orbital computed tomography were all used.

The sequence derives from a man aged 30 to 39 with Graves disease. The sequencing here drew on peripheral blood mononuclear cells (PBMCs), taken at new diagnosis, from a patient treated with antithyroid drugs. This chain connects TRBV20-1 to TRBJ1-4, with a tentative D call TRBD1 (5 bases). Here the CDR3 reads CSARDLGSRGEKLFF. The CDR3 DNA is TGCAGTGCTAGAGATCTTGGGAGTAGGGGTGAAAAACTGTTTTTT.